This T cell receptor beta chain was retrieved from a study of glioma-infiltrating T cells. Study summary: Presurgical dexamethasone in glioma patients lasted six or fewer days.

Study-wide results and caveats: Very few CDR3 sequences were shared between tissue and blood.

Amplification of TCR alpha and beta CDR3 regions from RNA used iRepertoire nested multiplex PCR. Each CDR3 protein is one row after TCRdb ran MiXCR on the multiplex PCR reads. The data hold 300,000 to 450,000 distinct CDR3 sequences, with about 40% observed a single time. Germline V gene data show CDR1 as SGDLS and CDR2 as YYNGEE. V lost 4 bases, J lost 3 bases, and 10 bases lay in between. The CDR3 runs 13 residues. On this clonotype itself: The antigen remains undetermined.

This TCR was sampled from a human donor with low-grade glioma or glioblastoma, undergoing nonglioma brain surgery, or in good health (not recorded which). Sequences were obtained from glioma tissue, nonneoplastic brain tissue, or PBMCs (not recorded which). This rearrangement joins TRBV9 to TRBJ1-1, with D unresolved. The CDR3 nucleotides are TGTGCCAGCAGCCCGGGCCAAGACACTGAAGCTTTCTTT. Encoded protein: CASSPGQDTEAFF. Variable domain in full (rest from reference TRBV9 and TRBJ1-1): DSGVTQTPKHLITATGQRVTLRCSPRSGDLSVYWYQQSLDQGLQFLIQYYNGEERAKGNILERFSAQQFPDLHSELNLSSLELGDSALYFCASSPGQDTEAFFGQGTRLTVV.